The 9 T cell receptor beta chains below were found in one sample sequenced in a study of blood T cell repertoires in COVID-19. Clones were sequenced by immunoSEQ multiplex PCR, and TCRdb holds only the in-frame ones, with some missing. The sample has some 140,000 clones; just under 85% are singletons. Sequencing was performed on PBMCs or T cells enriched from blood (not recorded which). The receptors originated from a man in his fifties or sixties who had recovered from COVID-19.

This clone was seen a few times. This rearrangement joins TRBV19 to TRBJ2-3, with 10 positions matching TRBD1. Germline V gene sequence: CDR1 LNHDA, CDR2 SQIVND (reference sequence). Trimming cost V 7 bases and J 6 bases; bases outside gene matches: 10. The CDR3 runs to 15 residues. Here the CDR3 reads CASNQATGGADTQYF. CDR3 DNA sequence: TGTGCCAGTAACCAGGCGACAGGGGGCGCGGATACGCAGTATTTT.

With respect to this clone: At one end, the junction sequence differs from germline, possibly due to a read error. The chain recombines TRBV7-7 with TRBJ2-3, with a possible D match to TRBD2 (5 bases). There are 13 residues in the CDR3. Looked up from germline, CDR1 is SSHAT and CDR2 is FNYEAQ (reference sequence). CDR3 sequence (DNA): TGTGCTAGCAGCTCCCGGGACACAGATACGCAGTATTTT. Amino acid sequence: CASSSRDTDTQYF.

In this sample, this clone turned up many times. This chain joins TRBV19 and TRBJ1-2; D unclear. CDR3 size: 12 residues. V lost 9 bases to trimming and J lost 5 bases, with 13 bases between them. CDR1 and CDR2 from the germline V gene are LNHDA and SQIVND (reference sequence). The CDR3 DNA reads as TGTGCCAGGGGCCAAAGAAGGTATGGCTACACCTTC. Translating gives CARGQRRYGYTF.

This clone was recorded a few times. The J gene is TRBJ2-5, the V gene TRBV29-1; TRBD1 is a possible D gene (5 bases). V shed 7 bases and J shed 1 base, with 10 bases lying between them. CDR1 and CDR2 (germline): SQVTM, ANQGSEA. This CDR3 contains 12 residues. This CDR3 reads CSAYRFQETQYF. DNA of the CDR3: TGCAGCGCATACAGGTTCCAAGAGACCCAGTACTTC.

V and J are TRBV28 and TRBJ1-2; 8 positions match TRBD1. The CDR3 contains 15 residues. Trimming cost V 5 bases and J 7 bases; bases outside gene matches: 12. Germline CDR1 is MDHEN and CDR2 is SYDVKM. The CDR3 DNA reads TGTGCCAGCAGTCCTAGTCCAGGGGGCCTGCTTGGCTACACCTTC. Its protein is CASSPSPGGLLGYTF.

The gene calls are TRBV12-3 or TRBV12-4 and TRBJ1-2; D is ambiguous. Deletions cut 3 bases from V and 0 bases from J, with 5 bases between. The CDR3 sequence is 13 residues long. CDR3 sequence reads: CASSFLSNYGYTF. CDR3 DNA: TGTGCCAGCAGTTTTCTCTCTAACTATGGCTACACCTTC.

The chain uses TRBV11-3 and TRBJ1-3; a possible D gene is TRBD1 (5 bases). This CDR3 region has 15 residues. V shed 4 bases and J shed 0 bases, with 10 bases lying between them. CDR1 is SGHNT and CDR2 is YENEEA in the germline V gene. The CDR3 nucleotides are TGTGCCAGCAGCTCAGGGCCGAACTCTGGAAACACCATATATTTT. Amino acid sequence: CASSSGPNSGNTIYF.

The chain couples TRBV27 to TRBJ2-7; the match to TRBD1 covers 10 bases. CDR1 and CDR2 from the germline V gene are MNHEY and SMNVEV (reference sequence). V lost 4 bases to trimming and J lost 3 bases; unmatched junction nucleotides: 3. This CDR3 is 14 amino acids long. The CDR3 loop reads CASSYRTGGYEQYF. The DNA for the CDR3 is TGTGCCAGCAGTTACCGGACAGGGGGCTACGAGCAGTACTTC.

The DNA of the CDR3 is TGTGCCTGGAGGGGTCGGGGGAGCTCCTACGAGCAGTACTTC. Translation: CAWRGRGSSYEQYF. The chain has TRBV30 and TRBJ2-7; possible D gene TRBD2, 6 bases. The CDR3 spans 14 residues. Germline values: CDR1 GTSNPN, CDR2 SVGIG (reference sequence). V was pared by 3 bases and J by 0 bases, with 12 bases between. Full variable domain (outside the CDR3, taken from reference TRBV30 and TRBJ2-7): SQTIHQWPATLVQPVGSPLSLECTVEGTSNPNLYWYRQAAGRGLQLLFYSVGIGQISSEVPQNLSASRPQDRQFILSSKKLLLSDSGFYLCAWRGRGSSYEQYFGPGTRLTVT.